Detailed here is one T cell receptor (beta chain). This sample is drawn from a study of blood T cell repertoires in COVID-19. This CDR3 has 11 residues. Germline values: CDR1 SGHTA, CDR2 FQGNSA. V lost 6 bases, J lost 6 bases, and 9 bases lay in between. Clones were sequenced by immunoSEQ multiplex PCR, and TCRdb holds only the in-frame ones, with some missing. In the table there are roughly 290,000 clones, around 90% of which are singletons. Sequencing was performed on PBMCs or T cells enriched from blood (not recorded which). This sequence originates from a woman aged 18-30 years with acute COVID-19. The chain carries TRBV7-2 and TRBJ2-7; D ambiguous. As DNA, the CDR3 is TGTGCCAGCAGAGGCGGCTCCGAGCAGTACTTC. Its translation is CASRGGSEQYF.